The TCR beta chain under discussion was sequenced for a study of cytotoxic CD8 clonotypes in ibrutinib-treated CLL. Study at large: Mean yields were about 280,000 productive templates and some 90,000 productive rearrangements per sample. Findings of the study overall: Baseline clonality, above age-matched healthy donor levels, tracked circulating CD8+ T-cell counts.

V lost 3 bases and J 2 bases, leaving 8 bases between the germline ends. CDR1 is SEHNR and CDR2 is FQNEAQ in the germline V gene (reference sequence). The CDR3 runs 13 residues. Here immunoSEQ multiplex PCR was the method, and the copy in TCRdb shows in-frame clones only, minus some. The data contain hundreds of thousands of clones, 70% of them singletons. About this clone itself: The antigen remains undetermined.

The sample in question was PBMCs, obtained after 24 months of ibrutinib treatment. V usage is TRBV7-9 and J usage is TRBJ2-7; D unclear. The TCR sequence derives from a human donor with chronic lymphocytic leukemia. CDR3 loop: CASSFTSPYEQYF. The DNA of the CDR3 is TGTGCCAGCAGCTTCACGTCCCCCTACGAGCAGTACTTC.